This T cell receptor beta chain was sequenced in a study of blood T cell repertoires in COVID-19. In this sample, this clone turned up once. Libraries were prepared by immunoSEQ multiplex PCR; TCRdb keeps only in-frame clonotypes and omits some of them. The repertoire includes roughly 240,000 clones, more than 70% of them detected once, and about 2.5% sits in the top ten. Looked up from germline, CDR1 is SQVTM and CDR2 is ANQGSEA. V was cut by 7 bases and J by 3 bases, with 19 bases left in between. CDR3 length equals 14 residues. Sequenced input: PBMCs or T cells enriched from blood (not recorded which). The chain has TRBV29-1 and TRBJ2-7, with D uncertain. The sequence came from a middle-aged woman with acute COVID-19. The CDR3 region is CSARPPGTNYEQYF. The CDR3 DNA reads TGCAGCGCCCGTCCCCCAGGTACCAACTACGAGCAGTACTTC.